A single sample is the source of the 13 T cell receptor beta chains below, sequenced in a study of cytomegalovirus exposure and HLA in healthy donors. The PCR contained 60 Vbeta and 13 Jbeta primers. Repertoires were generated with immunoSEQ multiplex PCR, while TCRdb's copy carries only in-frame clones and drops some. The data include about 64,000 clones; the top ten clones carry 3.6%. The sample taken for sequencing was PBMCs. These receptors all stem from a young woman in good health and CMV-seronegative.

J is TRBJ2-3 and V is TRBV30, with 13 bases that match TRBD2. Germline V gives CDR1 GTSNPN, CDR2 SVGIG (reference sequence). The CDR3 spans 22 residues. J gave up 2 bases and V 0 bases, and 20 bases lay outside the gene matches. CDR3 amino acids: CAWSVGRNWTSGSIQNTDTQYF. The CDR3 DNA sequence: TGTGCCTGGAGTGTAGGTAGGAATTGGACTAGCGGGAGCATCCAGAACACAGATACGCAGTATTTT.

In the case of this clone: The junction departs from the called germline gene at one end, perhaps through a read error. This chain joins TRBV19 and TRBJ1-1; tentatively, D is TRBD1 (6 bases). The germline CDR1 and CDR2 sequences are LNHDA and SQIVND (reference sequence). The CDR3 covers 13 residues. The CDR3 DNA reads TGTGCAAGTAAGGGCCAGGGGTACGGTGAAGCTTTCTTT. Its protein is CASKGQGYGEAFF.

The rearrangement links TRBV30 to TRBJ2-5, with a weak D call TRBD1 (6 bases). CDR3 length equals 15 residues. CDR1 GTSNPN and CDR2 SVGIG come from the germline V gene (reference sequence). Between the trimmed V and J ends, which lost 1 base and 5 bases, there was a span of 17 bases. DNA of the CDR3: TGTGCCTGGAGTGGTTTTACAGGGAGACGCGAGACCCAGTACTTC. This sequence encodes CAWSGFTGRRETQYF.

The chain joins TRBV7-6 to TRBJ2-7; D is possibly TRBD1 (6 bases). V was trimmed by 0 bases and J by 4 bases, leaving 13 bases between them. The germline V gene has CDR1 SGHVS and CDR2 FNYEAQ. There are 15 residues in the CDR3. CDR3 residues: CASSLAEGETYEQYF. CDR3 nucleotides: TGTGCCAGCAGCTTAGCAGAGGGGGAGACATACGAGCAGTACTTC.

V is TRBV10-3 and J is TRBJ1-5, with D uncertain. This CDR3 contains 16 residues. Deletions cut 0 bases from V and 5 bases from J, with 14 bases between. The germline CDR1 and CDR2 sequences are ENHRY and SYGVKD. The CDR3 region is CAISESAREKDQPQHF. The DNA of the CDR3 is TGTGCCATCAGTGAGTCGGCCCGGGAGAAGGATCAGCCCCAGCATTTT.

V is TRBV29-1 and J is TRBJ2-1, with 8 nucleotides matching TRBD2. The CDR3 runs to 14 residues. V gave up 5 bases and J gave up 2 bases; unmatched junction bases: 5. Germline CDR1 and CDR2: SQVTM and ANQGSEA. This CDR3 is CSVRLGGAYNEQFF. CDR3 sequence (DNA): TGCAGCGTTCGCCTCGGGGGGGCCTACAATGAGCAGTTCTTC.

The V gene is TRBV11-2, the J gene TRBJ2-2, with TRBD2 as a possible D gene (5 bases). CDR1 and CDR2 (germline): SGHAT, FQNNGV. V dropped 5 bases and J dropped 8 bases, with 9 bases sitting between them. This CDR3 has 12 residues. The CDR3 region has the DNA TGTGCCAGCAGCCGGACTTCGGGGGAGCTGTTTTTT. Translating gives CASSRTSGELFF.

The chain uses TRBV4-2 and TRBJ1-2, with D possibly TRBD1 on 5 matching bases. The CDR3 sequence is 18 residues long. The germline V and J ends were trimmed by 0 bases and 0 bases, with 17 bases remaining between them. CDR1 and CDR2 from the germline V gene are LGHNA and YNFKEQ. CDR3 residues: CASSQDIGGRKANYGYTF. The CDR3 region has the DNA TGTGCCAGCAGCCAAGATATCGGGGGGAGGAAGGCTAACTATGGCTACACCTTC.

The chain has TRBV15 and TRBJ2-6; D gene uncertain. CDR3 length equals 15 residues. The germline V gene encodes CDR1 LNHNV and CDR2 YYDKDF (reference sequence). V gave up 3 bases and J gave up 0 bases, with 6 bases separating them. CDR3 loop: CATSSVFSGANVLTF. The CDR3 DNA reads as TGTGCCACCAGCAGTGTCTTCTCTGGGGCCAACGTCCTGACTTTC.

The rearrangement links TRBV9 to TRBJ2-7, with TRBD2 matching over 7 bases. The junction had 11 bases not matched to a gene; V was cut back by 4 bases and J by 7 bases. This CDR3 spans 14 amino acids. Germline lookup yields CDR1 SGDLS and CDR2 YYNGEE. Here the CDR3 reads CASSSSSGVGEQYF. CDR3 nucleotides: TGTGCCAGCAGCTCCTCCAGCGGGGTTGGGGAGCAGTACTTC.

The chain has TRBV19 and TRBJ1-4, with 7 bases lining up with TRBD1. Germline loops: CDR1 LNHDA, CDR2 SQIVND (reference sequence). The CDR3 consists of 18 residues. Trimming at V came to 1 base and at J to 0 bases, leaving 8 bases not matched to a gene. CDR3 DNA sequence: TGTGCCAGTAGTATAGGTGAGGGGGCGATTCCAACTAATGAAAAACTGTTTTTT. Translating gives CASSIGEGAIPTNEKLFF.

The chain uses TRBV9 and TRBJ2-5, with D perhaps TRBD2 (5 bases). Trimming stripped 0 bases from V and 0 bases from J, with 12 bases between. Germline values: CDR1 SGDLS, CDR2 YYNGEE. The CDR3 consists of 16 residues. The CDR3 here is CASSVDGGLNQETQYF. The CDR3 nucleotides are TGTGCCAGCAGCGTAGACGGCGGGTTAAACCAAGAGACCCAGTACTTC.

The chain links TRBV30 to TRBJ2-1; a weak D match, TRBD2 (6 bases). CDR1 and CDR2 (germline): GTSNPN, SVGIG (reference sequence). The CDR3 has 13 amino acids. Trimming stripped 2 bases from V and 9 bases from J, with 14 bases between. CDR3 in DNA: TGTGCCTGGAGTCGTATGGAGGGAGTTGAGCAGTTCTTC. Translation gives CAWSRMEGVEQFF.